This T cell receptor beta chain was sequenced for a study of shared clonotypes between healthy human individuals. Study at large: CD4 naive cells filled three plates per donor, CD4 memory three, CD8 naive two and CD8 memory one.

Each subset's genomic DNA was shared equally among a number of immunoSEQ plates. Method: immunoSEQ multiplex PCR; TCRdb's copy keeps in-frame clones and lacks some. The data contain about 2.3 million clones, approximately 90% of them singletons. Healthy HIV-negative adults without recent acute infections or vaccinations served as donors. V shed 5 bases and J 3 bases; nucleotides not matched to a gene: 6. The CDR3 length is 16 residues. The germline V gene encodes CDR1 MDHEN and CDR2 SYDVKM. This chain uses TRBV28 with TRBJ2-1; 11 nucleotides agree with TRBD2. Sequencing was performed on naive CD4+ T cells from PBMCs. Subset in this sample: CD45RA+ positively selected. This TCR came from a man younger than 30 in good health. Some clones in this sample may be carry-over from other donors' samples. CDR3 sequence: CASSPAGLAGYNEQFF. The CDR3 DNA follows: TGTGCCAGCAGTCCGGCCGGACTAGCGGGCTACAATGAGCAGTTCTTC.